This T cell receptor (beta chain) was observed in a study of CD8+ T cells in alopecia areata. Study background: Treated patients received oral tofacitinib, 5 to 10 mg twice daily.

Study outcomes and limitations: Sharing of TCRs across patients appeared less clear than in mice, possibly for HLA-related reasons.

Treatment described: oral pan-JAK inhibitor, 5-10 mg twice daily. PBMCs were stained for CD3, CD4 and CD8, and CD4+ and CD8+ T cells were sorted. V was cut by 0 bases and J by 8 bases, with 5 bases left in between. Germline values: CDR1 MNHNS, CDR2 SASEGT. The CDR3 covers 13 residues. Once RNA had been extracted, it was reverse transcribed into cDNA to act as the sequencing template. Clones were read by immunoSEQ multiplex PCR, and TCRdb kept only the in-frame ones, dropping some. The profile covers some 130,000 clones, with nearly 55% appearing a single time and approximately 16% taken by the ten largest. Comments on this clone: Its antigen remains unknown.

The specimen was CD8+ T cells sorted from blood, collected at week 4, from a patient treated with tofacitinib. The origin of this receptor is a human donor with alopecia areata. The chain uses TRBV6-1 and TRBJ1-6; D might be TRBD1 (5 bases). The CDR3 region is CASSEAGHSPLHF. As DNA, the CDR3 is TGTGCCAGCAGTGAAGCGGGACATTCACCCCTCCACTTT.